This entry lists 16 T cell receptor beta chains sequenced from one sample in a study of CD8+CD57+ T cells in acquired aplastic anemia. Genomic DNA templated the TCR beta VDJ and CDR3 profiling. TCRdb processed the reads anew with MiXCR; each CDR3 protein has one entry. The sample has approximately 270,000 distinct CDR3 sequences, roughly 50% seen once; the top ten hold around 8%. The sample taken for sequencing was sorted CD4+, CD8+, or CD8+CD57+ T cells (not recorded which) from PBMCs. The receptors here all came from a human donor with severe aplastic anemia or a healthy control (not recorded which).

This clonotype was seen a few times. The chain couples TRBV20-1 to TRBJ2-7; TRBD2 is a possible D gene (5 bases). This CDR3 contains 15 residues. In germline, CDR1 is DFQATT, CDR2 SNEGSKA (reference sequence). Trimming removed 3 bases from V and 3 bases from J, with 18 bases in between. The CDR3 DNA reads as TGCAGTGCTAGCTATCCAGGCGGGTTTCGCTACGAGCAGTACTTC. This gives the protein CSASYPGGFRYEQYF.

This rearrangement joins TRBV7-2 to TRBJ2-6; perhaps D is TRBD1 or TRBD2 (5 bases each). There are 16 residues in the CDR3. The germline CDR1 and CDR2 sequences are SGHTA and FQGNSA. The V gene lost 1 base and the J gene lost 9 bases, with 16 bases spanning the gap. The chain's CDR3 is CASSLDGVWGINVLTF. The CDR3 DNA reads as TGTGCCAGCAGCTTAGACGGAGTATGGGGGATCAACGTCCTGACTTTC.

This clonotype was counted ten times or more. The rearrangement joins TRBV19 to TRBJ2-3; D ambiguous. The CDR3 runs 11 residues. CDR1 is LNHDA, CDR2 SQIVND, per germline (reference sequence). Trimming removed 5 bases at V and 6 bases at J, with 6 bases between. CDR3 loop: CASSRLDTQYF. DNA of the CDR3: TGTGCCAGTAGTCGATTGGATACGCAGTATTTT.

About this clonotype itself: One end of the junction does not line up with germline, which may come from a read error. This rearrangement joins TRBV9 to TRBJ2-3; D gene ambiguous. From germline, CDR1 is SGDLS and CDR2 YYNGEE. The CDR3 runs 13 residues. CDR3 bases: TGCGCCAGCAGCCAAATGTTAGGAGATACGCAGTATTTT. Protein sequence: CASSQMLGDTQYF.

J is TRBJ2-7 and V is TRBV12-3 or TRBV12-4, with D perhaps assigned TRBD1 or TRBD2 (6 bases each). The V and J ends lost 5 bases and 2 bases respectively, with 16 bases between them. The CDR3 is made up of 15 amino acids. For the CDR3, the DNA is TGTGCCAGCAGTGAAGGGGGGAGTGGCCCCTACGAGCAGTACTTC. Translating it yields CASSEGGSGPYEQYF.

As concerns this clonotype: Germline and junction disagree at one end, which may indicate a read error. The V and J genes are TRBV24-1 and TRBJ1-2; 8 bases match TRBD1. CDR1 KGHDR and CDR2 SFDVKD come from the germline V gene. The CDR3 is 15 amino acids. In DNA form, the CDR3 reads TGTGCCAGCAGTGAAGCGTCGGGACAGGCTAGAGGCTACACCTTC. This codes for CASSEASGQARGYTF.

This clonotype showed up many times. This chain connects TRBV7-9 to TRBJ1-1; D gene ambiguous. Deletions cut 4 bases from V and 3 bases from J, with 3 bases between. The CDR3 sequence is 11 residues long. From germline, CDR1 is SEHNR and CDR2 FQNEAQ (reference sequence). CDR3 loop: CASSSYTEAFF. CDR3 nucleotide sequence: TGTGCCAGCAGCTCTTACACTGAAGCTTTCTTT.

The V gene is TRBV7-8, the J gene TRBJ2-7; the D is unclear. V was shortened by 1 base and J by 3 bases, with 13 bases between the two germline ends. The CDR3 contains 15 residues. Germline V lookup: CDR1 SGHVS, CDR2 FQNEAQ. The chain's CDR3 is CASSLGSPPLYEQYF. DNA for the CDR3: TGTGCCAGCAGCTTAGGTAGCCCTCCCCTCTACGAGCAGTACTTC.

There are many counts of this clonotype. This chain connects TRBV12-3 or TRBV12-4 to TRBJ2-7; 7 bases are a match to TRBD1. After removal of 5 bases from V and 8 bases from J, the junction contained 9 bases not matched to a gene. CDR3 length equals 13 residues. This CDR3 reads CASSLAGTEKQYF. CDR3 sequence (DNA): TGTGCCAGCAGTCTGGCCGGGACAGAGAAGCAGTACTTC.

This clonotype was seen many times. This chain joins TRBV5-6 and TRBJ1-4; TRBD1 matches 7 bases. Trimming removed 4 bases from V and 1 base from J; junction bases left unmatched: 13. From germline, CDR1 is SGHDT and CDR2 YYEEEE. This CDR3 is 18 amino acids long. CDR3 DNA sequence: TGTGCCAGCAGCCGTATACAGGGGACAATAGGAACTAATGAAAAACTGTTTTTT. Translated: CASSRIQGTIGTNEKLFF.

This clonotype was detected ten times or more. V is TRBV5-4 and J is TRBJ2-2; TRBD1 agrees at 7 bases. The CDR3 spans 13 residues. With V trimmed by 2 bases and J by 6 bases, 1 base remained unmatched. Germline CDR1 reads SGHNT; CDR2 reads YYREEE (reference sequence). In nucleotides, the CDR3 is TGTGCCAGCAGCTTACAGGGGCCCGGGGAGCTGTTTTTT. Encoded protein: CASSLQGPGELFF.

This clonotype was counted once. The junction and the germline gene differ at one end; a read error may be behind it. This sequence joins TRBV5-1 and TRBJ2-1; 7 bases fit TRBD2. CDR3 size: 17 residues. The V gene's germline CDR1 is SGHRS and CDR2 YFSETQ. The DNA for the CDR3 is TGCGCCAGCAGCAACGACCCCACTAGCGCCGTTTACAATGAGCAGCCCTTC. Encoded protein: CASSNDPTSAVYNEQPF.

The chain uses TRBV20-1 and TRBJ2-1; TRBD1 aligns across 8 bases. The J call may be wrong; the DNA end is better matched by TRBJ2-5. This CDR3 is built from 15 residues. Per germline, CDR1 DFQATT and CDR2 SNEGSKA (reference sequence). The chain's CDR3 is CSAGQTDRGQETQYF. The CDR3 coding sequence is TGCAGTGCTGGCCAAACCGACAGGGGACAAGAGACCCAGTACTTC.

This chain links TRBV25-1 with TRBJ2-3; no definite D call. V was trimmed by 1 base and J by 9 bases, leaving 11 bases between them. The CDR3 contains 13 residues. The germline V gene encodes CDR1 MGHDK and CDR2 SYGVNS. This chain's CDR3 is CASSESIGKTQYF. In DNA, the CDR3 is TGTGCCAGCAGTGAATCGATAGGGAAAACGCAGTATTTT.

The chain has TRBV6-4 and TRBJ1-1; 7 bases line up with TRBD1. The J segment lost 5 bases and the V segment lost 2 bases, leaving 8 bases of the junction unmatched. CDR1 MRHNA and CDR2 SNTAGT come from the germline V gene. This CDR3 is built from 15 residues. The CDR3 protein is CASSDRQGWWTEAFF. The DNA for the CDR3 is TGTGCCAGCAGTGACAGACAGGGCTGGTGGACTGAAGCTTTCTTT.

This chain uses TRBV25-1 with TRBJ2-1; D uncertain. Trimming left V 10 bases short and J 0 bases short, with 7 bases between. Germline CDR1 reads MGHDK; CDR2 reads SYGVNS. The CDR3 runs to 12 residues. The chain's CDR3 is CATEFSYNEQFF. The CDR3, as DNA: TGTGCCACCGAGTTCTCCTACAATGAGCAGTTCTTC.